A single sample is the source of the 7 T cell receptor beta chains below, sequenced in a study of T cell responses to AZD1222 COVID-19 vaccine. The table came from immunoSEQ multiplex PCR; TCRdb's copy has only in-frame clones and leaves some out. This table has about 130,000 clones, around nine tenths appearing once. The sample here was peripheral blood, taken on day 0 of AZD1222 vaccination. The receptors stem from an adult in good health.

The V and J genes are TRBV7-9 and TRBJ1-2, with TRBD1 as a possible D gene (5 bases). Germline values: CDR1 SEHNR, CDR2 FQNEAQ (reference sequence). Deletions cut 5 bases from V and 8 bases from J, with 21 bases between. This CDR3 comprises 15 residues. As DNA, the CDR3 is TGTGCCAGCAGCCCAGGGAACACCGATCTTTCGGGCTACACCTTC. Protein product: CASSPGNTDLSGYTF.

This sequence joins TRBV9 and TRBJ1-1, with D maybe TRBD1 (5 bases). The CDR3 has 15 amino acids. The V end was cut by 0 bases, the J end by 3 bases, with 12 bases between. CDR1 is SGDLS and CDR2 is YYNGEE in the germline V gene. CDR3 amino acids: CASSVVLGLDTEAFF. The DNA for the CDR3 is TGTGCCAGCAGCGTAGTTTTGGGGCTCGACACTGAAGCTTTCTTT.

The V gene is TRBV24-1, the J gene TRBJ2-1; D tentatively fits TRBD1 or TRBD2 (5 bases each). CDR1 and CDR2 (germline): KGHDR, SFDVKD. CDR3 size: 15 residues. V lost 3 bases, J lost 9 bases, and 17 bases lay in between. The CDR3 bases are TGTGCCACCAGTGATCCCGGGGCGAAAGTCGGTGAGCAGTTCTTC. Residues: CATSDPGAKVGEQFF.

This chain uses TRBV6-2 or TRBV6-3 with TRBJ2-3; a weak D match, TRBD2 (5 bases). The CDR3 is made up of 15 amino acids. Germline CDR1 reads MNHEY; CDR2 reads SVGEGT. V was pared by 5 bases and J by 1 base, with 13 bases between. CDR3 protein: CASSPRGSGTDTQYF. The CDR3 coding sequence is TGTGCCAGCAGTCCCCGGGGTTCCGGCACAGATACGCAGTATTTT.

This sequence joins TRBV7-9 and TRBJ2-2; no clear D. Trimming took off 5 bases at V and 6 bases at J, with 10 bases between the two ends. The CDR3 has 13 residues. CDR1 and CDR2 from the germline V gene are SEHNR and FQNEAQ (reference sequence). DNA of the CDR3: TGTGCCAGCAGCCACGAGTTTCCCGGGGAGCTGTTTTTT. Protein: CASSHEFPGELFF.

The chain links TRBV5-6 to TRBJ2-7; no firm D call. CDR3 length equals 15 residues. Germline CDR1 reads SGHDT; CDR2 reads YYEEEE. Trimming removed 1 base from V and 2 bases from J, with 13 bases in between. The CDR3 protein is CASSLSRVPAYEQYF. As DNA, the CDR3 is TGTGCCAGCAGCTTGAGCCGGGTCCCAGCCTACGAGCAGTACTTC.

This sequence joins TRBV2 and TRBJ1-6, with D perhaps matching TRBD1 (6 bases). The CDR3 has 12 residues. Germline lookup yields CDR1 SNHLY and CDR2 FYNNEI. V was clipped by 5 bases and J by 12 bases, with 11 bases between them. This CDR3 is CASSWTEKPLHF. DNA of the CDR3: TGTGCCAGCAGTTGGACAGAAAAACCCCTCCACTTT.